The sequence of this TCR beta chain was determined in a study of T cell responses to AZD1222 COVID-19 vaccine. Points from the study as a whole: Donors, mostly white British, included more females; clonal diversity was possibly underestimated. Spike-specific TCR repertoires showed rising breadth and depth after two AZD1222 doses. Variant regions that are unmutated are reportedly the target of nearly half of spike-specific TCRs. In all cases, repertoires were sampled only after the peak T cell response.

Trimming left V 6 bases short and J 0 bases short, with 9 bases between. This CDR3 is built from 13 residues. Per germline, CDR1 SGHRS and CDR2 YFSETQ. As to this clone: No antigen is known for it.

Here immunoSEQ multiplex PCR was the method, and the copy in TCRdb shows in-frame clones only, minus some. The sample has under 75,000 clones, roughly 87% seen once; the top ten hold roughly 17%. The receptor was isolated from an adult in good health. The sequences come from peripheral blood, collected on day 0 of AZD1222 vaccination. V gene TRBV5-1 combines with J gene TRBJ1-1; perhaps TRBD1 as D (5 bases). CDR3 region: CASNKDMNTEAFF. CDR3 sequence (DNA): TGCGCCAGCAATAAGGACATGAACACTGAAGCTTTCTTT. The full variable domain, its missing parts supplied by reference TRBV5-1 and TRBJ1-1, is KAGVTQTPRYLIKTRGQQVTLSCSPISGHRSVSWYQQTPGQGLQFLFEYFSETQRNKGNFPGRFSGRQFSNSRSEMNVSTLELGDSALYLCASNKDMNTEAFFGQGTRLTVV.